This TCR beta chain was sequenced in a study of radiation and T cells in renal cell carcinoma. Study as a whole: Nephrectomy followed 15 Gy stereotactic body radiation by 4 weeks.

A note on this clone: The target antigen is unknown.

Study-level results: No pretreatment tumor biopsies were available for baseline clonotypes. In blood, top tumor clones expanded by 2 weeks, shrinking by 4.

CDR1 is MNHEY, CDR2 SVGAGI, per germline. CDR3 length: 14 amino acids. V was trimmed by 1 base and J by 9 bases, leaving 15 bases between them. Time point given: blood 2 weeks post-SBRT. As for treatment: 15 Gy SBRT to primary tumor, nephrectomy 4 weeks later. After SBRT, blood was collected at 2 and 4 weeks, plus baseline. Clones were sequenced by immunoSEQ multiplex PCR, and TCRdb holds only the in-frame ones, with some missing. The sample lists tens of thousands of clones, 80% to 90% seen once, with 20% to 25% in the top ten. The sequence came from a woman between 50 and 59 years old with renal cell carcinoma. The chain joins TRBV6-5 to TRBJ1-1; D unresolved. Sequenced material: blood, taken from a patient whose treatment included radiotherapy and nephrectomy. CDR3 protein: CASSYLEYRAQAFF. DNA for the CDR3: TGTGCCAGCAGTTACTTGGAATACCGAGCCCAAGCTTTCTTT.